The 5 T cell receptor beta chains below were found in one sample sequenced in a study of cytomegalovirus exposure and HLA in healthy donors. 60 Vbeta and 13 Jbeta primers were used in PCR. Clones were sequenced by immunoSEQ multiplex PCR, and TCRdb holds only the in-frame ones, with some missing. In the table there are about 92,000 clones, approximately 71% of which are singletons. Source material: PBMCs. Receptors originate from a woman younger than 35 in good health and CMV-seropositive.

This clone was observed once. V usage is TRBV2 and J usage is TRBJ2-3, with 7 nucleotides matching TRBD1. CDR3 length: 13 residues. The germline V gene encodes CDR1 SNHLY and CDR2 FYNNEI. The J segment lost 8 bases and the V segment lost 4 bases, leaving 6 bases of the junction unmatched. In DNA, the CDR3 is TGTGCCAGCAGTGGGGACAGACGGGGTACGCAGTATTTT. This codes for CASSGDRRGTQYF.

The rearrangement links TRBV18 to TRBJ2-7; 7 bases fit TRBD2. The CDR3 is 14 amino acids. J gave up 6 bases and V 4 bases, and 9 bases lay outside the gene matches. CDR1 KGHSH and CDR2 LQKENI come from the germline V gene. The CDR3 DNA sequence: TGTGCCAGCTCACTGGGGACCGGCGGGGGCGAGCAGTACTTC. It translates to CASSLGTGGGEQYF. Supplemented by reference TRBV18 and TRBJ2-7, the full variable domain reads NAGVMQNPRHLVRRRGQEARLRCSPMKGHSHVYWYRQLPEEGLKFMVYLQKENIIDESGMPKERFSAEFPKEGPSILRIQQVVRGDSAAYFCASSLGTGGGEQYFGPGTRLTVT.

This sequence joins TRBV28 and TRBJ1-5, with D maybe TRBD1 (6 bases). The CDR3 runs 13 residues. V was clipped by 6 bases and J by 9 bases, with 15 bases between them. Germline CDR1 and CDR2: MDHEN and SYDVKM. The CDR3 protein is CASRSGDPRPQHF. For the CDR3, the DNA is TGTGCCAGCAGATCAGGGGACCCCAGGCCCCAGCATTTT.

This chain joins TRBV21-1 and TRBJ2-7; TRBD1 was called by the table and not checked on the DNA. TRBV21-1 is a pseudogene. This CDR3 is built from 11 residues. CDR3: CARGLPHEQYF. The CDR3 nucleotides read TGTGCCAGGGGCCTACCCCACGAGCAGTACTTC.

V usage is TRBV28 and J usage is TRBJ1-1; D call uncertain. The CDR3 totals 14 residues. The germline CDR1 and CDR2 sequences are MDHEN and SYDVKM. V was clipped by 3 bases and J by 6 bases, with 14 bases between them. The DNA for the CDR3 is TGTGCCAGCAGTTTCGTCGAGGGCGCCGCTGAAGCTTTCTTT. Its translation: CASSFVEGAAEAFF.